A single T cell receptor (beta chain) is shown here with its context. A junction end diverges from the germline sequence, so it may reflect a read error. This record comes from a study of CD8 T cells in ankylosing spondylitis. MiXCR, run by TCRdb on the 5' RACE reads, gives a single entry per CDR3 protein. The sample holds around 250,000 distinct CDR3 sequences, approximately 30% seen once. The sample consisted of blood, either unsorted or a sorted T cell fraction (not recorded which). The TCR sequence derives from a male donor with ankylosing spondylitis or in good health (not recorded which).

The CDR3 here is CASSSTGRLVHGHTF. CDR3 coding DNA: TGTGCCAGCAGCTCAACGGGCCGCCTAGTCCATGGCCACACCTTC. The rearrangement joins TRBV5-6 to TRBJ1-2; no firm D call. Germline assignment: CDR1 SGHDT and CDR2 YYEEEE. This CDR3 is 15 amino acids long.